This TCR beta chain was retrieved from a study of beta chain features in type 1 diabetes. What was sequenced were expressed TCRB transcripts, since all of the isolated RNA had been reverse transcribed. Here immunoSEQ multiplex PCR was the method, and the copy in TCRdb shows in-frame clones only, minus some. The sample lists 680,000 or so clones; roughly 15% were seen once. V was clipped by 6 bases and J by 5 bases; unmatched bases: 7. In germline, CDR1 is MNHNY, CDR2 SVGAGI (reference sequence). CDR3 length: 14 residues. The rearrangement joins TRBV6-6 to TRBJ2-5, with 9 positions matching TRBD2. This TCR derives from a man aged 18 to 30 in good health. The sequenced sample was naive CD4+ T cells from blood. The CDR3 DNA sequence: TGTGCCAGCAGGGACAGCGGGGGGTCTGAGACCCAGTACTTC. Translating it yields CASRDSGGSETQYF.